This T cell receptor beta chain derives from a study of radiotherapy plus CTLA-4 blockade in lung cancer. Regarding the study as a whole: Subsequent to radiotherapy plus ipilimumab, tumor-derived TCR clones underwent expansion in blood.

This table comes from immunoSEQ multiplex PCR, and its TCRdb copy is limited to in-frame clones, with some not included. The sample carries 30,000 to 35,000 clones, less than 75% recorded once. With V trimmed by 7 bases and J by 3 bases, 12 bases remained unmatched. Germline V gene lookup returns CDR1 MDHEN and CDR2 SYDVKM. The CDR3 sequence is 15 residues long. On this clone itself: Antigen unknown.

The material was peripheral blood, obtained from a patient treated with radiotherapy plus ipilimumab. The sequence was obtained from a human donor with non-small cell lung cancer who had stable disease on radiotherapy plus ipilimumab. J is TRBJ2-7 and V is TRBV28; TRBD2 matches at 7 bases. Here the CDR3 DNA reads TGTGCCAGCAATACCTGGGGAGGGGCCGGCTACGAGCAGTACTTC. This sequence encodes CASNTWGGAGYEQYF. Full variable domain (rest looked up from reference TRBV28 and TRBJ2-7): DVKVTQSSRYLVKRTGEKVFLECVQDMDHENMFWYRQDPGLGLRLIYFSYDVKMKEKGDIPEGYSVSREKKERFSLILESASTNQTSMYLCASNTWGGAGYEQYFGPGTRLTVT.